The rows below give T cell receptor beta chains drawn from one sample of a study of yellow fever vaccine responses in identical twins. Each CDR3 protein is one row after TCRdb ran MiXCR on the RT-PCR reads. Here the sample spans around 7,700 distinct CDR3 sequences, 70% to 90% being singletons. The sample consisted of T cells from blood (PBMCs), unsorted or a sorted subset (not recorded which), taken before or after yellow fever vaccination (not recorded which). The receptors shown here come from a woman in her late teens or twenties who received the yellow fever vaccine. Each CDR3 is given with its conserved first and last residue.

J gene,V gene,CDR3 protein
TRBJ1-1,TRBV5-5,CASSLDHNTEAFF
TRBJ1-6,TRBV6-1,CASTHLIGTGGAYNSPLHF
TRBJ2-3,TRBV11-2,CASSLDTGGPTDTQYF
TRBJ2-1,TRBV18,CASSPLPKNEQFF
TRBJ2-1,TRBV20-1,CSASGGASSTPRNEQFF
TRBJ2-7,TRBV20-1,CSAVDQGAAYEQYF
TRBJ2-2,TRBV11-3,CASSLDRTGNTGELFF
TRBJ2-2,TRBV2,CASRDRRETGELFF
TRBJ2-7,TRBV3-1,CASSRQGKRGNEQYF
TRBJ2-7,TRBV18,CASSPSARGVYEQYF
TRBJ2-3,TRBV11-3,CASSLDVFTDTQYF
TRBJ1-2,TRBV2,CASSRQGVNYGYTF
TRBJ1-2,TRBV27,CASSLSGTGFGYTF
TRBJ1-2,TRBV30,CAWMSGTGASFYGYTF
TRBJ2-2,TRBV28,CAISADTGELFF
TRBJ1-1,TRBV12-3/TRBV12-4,CASSSTGGTRAFF
TRBJ2-1,TRBV10-3,CAISESAGGPDEQFF
TRBJ1-5,TRBV18,CASSQQESQPQHF
TRBJ2-3,TRBV11-3,CASSSGLAGSTDTQYF
TRBJ1-2,TRBV13,CASSAGGEVVF
TRBJ1-3,TRBV18,CASSPDSGNTIYF
TRBJ2-2,TRBV20-1,CSAMIRVGSGELFF
TRBJ1-1,TRBV13,CASTRREGGTEAFF
TRBJ2-1,TRBV7-6,CASSLGSAREQFF
TRBJ1-5,TRBV11-3,CASSRDGYSNQPQHF
TRBJ2-5,TRBV4-3,CASSPSYWREYQETQYF
TRBJ2-1,TRBV7-7,CASSHPSSSEQFF
TRBJ2-7,TRBV5-1,CASSLAGGAGYEQYF
TRBJ2-1,TRBV5-1,CASSRGADYNEQFF
TRBJ2-1,TRBV7-2,CASSLAGGPNEQFF
TRBJ2-3,TRBV18,CASSPSTDTQYF
TRBJ1-2,TRBV19,CASSMANGYTF
TRBJ2-7,TRBV5-4,CAGSLAGTSGSEQYF
TRBJ2-7,TRBV7-2,CASSPIGTSGYEQYF
TRBJ2-5,TRBV18,CASSPELLETQYF
TRBJ2-5,TRBV15,CATSRDTGGGEETQYF
TRBJ2-7,TRBV2,CASSTRGNSYEQYF
TRBJ1-2,TRBV2,CASSETGFRGYTF
TRBJ2-1,TRBV7-7,CASSLVPHNEQFF
TRBJ2-5,TRBV2,CASKTSVLVETQYF
TRBJ1-5,TRBV12-3/TRBV12-4,CASRQKQGYSNQPQHF
TRBJ1-2,TRBV28,CATPRGQGESGYTF
TRBJ1-1,TRBV7-3,CASSLRHRANTEAFF
TRBJ2-2,TRBV7-3,CASRAANTGELFF